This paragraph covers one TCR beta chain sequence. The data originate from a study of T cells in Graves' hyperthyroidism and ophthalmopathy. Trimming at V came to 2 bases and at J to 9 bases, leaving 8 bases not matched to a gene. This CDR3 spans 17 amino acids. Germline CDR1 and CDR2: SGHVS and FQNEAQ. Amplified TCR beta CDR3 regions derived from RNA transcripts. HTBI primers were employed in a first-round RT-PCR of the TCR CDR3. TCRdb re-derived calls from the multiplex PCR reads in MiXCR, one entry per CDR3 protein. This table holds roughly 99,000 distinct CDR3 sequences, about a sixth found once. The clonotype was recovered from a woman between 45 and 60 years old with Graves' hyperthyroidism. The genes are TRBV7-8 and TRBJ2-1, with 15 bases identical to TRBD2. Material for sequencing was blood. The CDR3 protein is CASSLISGTSGRSEQFF. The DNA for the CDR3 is TGTGCCAGCAGCTTAATCTCCGGGACTAGCGGGAGGAGTGAGCAGTTCTTC.